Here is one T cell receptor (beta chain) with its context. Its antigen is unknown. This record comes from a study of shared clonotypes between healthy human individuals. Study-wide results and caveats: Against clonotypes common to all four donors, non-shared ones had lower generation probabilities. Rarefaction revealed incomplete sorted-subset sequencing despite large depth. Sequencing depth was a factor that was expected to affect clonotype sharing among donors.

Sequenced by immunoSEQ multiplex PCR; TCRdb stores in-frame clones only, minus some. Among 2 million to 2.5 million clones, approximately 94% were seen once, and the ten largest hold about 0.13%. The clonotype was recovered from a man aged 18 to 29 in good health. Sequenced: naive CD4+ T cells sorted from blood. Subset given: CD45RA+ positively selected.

This CDR3 reads CASSPPSTDKNTEAFF. In DNA form, the CDR3 reads TGTGCCAGCAGCCCTCCATCGACGGACAAGAACACTGAAGCTTTCTTT. V and J are TRBV7-9 and TRBJ1-1; TRBD1 is a possible D gene (5 bases). Germline-derived CDR1 and CDR2 are SEHNR and FQNEAQ (reference sequence). There are 16 residues in the CDR3. V lost 5 bases and J 1 base, leaving 17 bases between the germline ends.